This entry features one TCR beta chain sequence. These data belong to a study of T-cell reconstitution after alpha-beta-depleted transplantation in children. Preparation of the TCRbeta library used unique molecular identifiers. In TCRdb, the PCR reads were re-called with MiXCR into one record per CDR3 protein. The data contain a few hundred thousand distinct CDR3 sequences, around a tenth of them singletons. The CDR3 sequence is 12 residues long. Germline V lookup: CDR1 DFQATT, CDR2 SNEGSKA (reference sequence). Trimming took 7 bases from V and 4 from J, leaving 13 bases between them. The specimen was PBMCs from the stem cell graft donor, collected from the stem cell graft. The V call is TRBV20-1, the J call TRBJ2-5; no clear D gene. The clonotype comes from a human donor who donated a stem cell graft to a child with acute lymphoblastic leukemia. The CDR3 spells CSGLVNTETQYF. The CDR3 DNA reads as TGCAGTGGGTTAGTGAACACAGAGACCCAGTACTTC.